This T cell receptor (beta chain) was profiled in a study of T cell repertoires in cytomegalovirus infection. TCRdb passed the reads through MiXCR, listing each CDR3 protein once. This table has 200,000 to 250,000 distinct CDR3 sequences, approximately 24% appearing once. Trimming stripped 5 bases from V and 0 bases from J, with 15 bases between. Per germline, CDR1 SEHNR and CDR2 FQNEAQ (reference sequence). The CDR3 is made up of 16 amino acids. This receptor was taken from a human donor in good health (CMV status not recorded). Some clones in this sample may be carry-over from other donors' samples. Sample: CD8+ T cells from PBMCs. This rearrangement joins TRBV7-9 to TRBJ2-3; D is unresolved. The CDR3, as DNA: TGTGCCAGCAGCCCCCGGGCAGGCCCTAGCACAGATACGCAGTATTTT. Translating it yields CASSPRAGPSTDTQYF.